This section outlines one T cell receptor (beta chain) sequence together with its context. Arm-PCR of CDR3 regions with iRepertoire HTBI primers generated TCR beta libraries. TCRdb recomputed calls from the multiplex PCR reads with MiXCR, one row per CDR3 protein. The repertoire holds some 400,000 distinct CDR3 sequences, with about 15% as singletons. These data belong to a study of regulatory T cells in long-lasting Graves disease. Overall study: Graves' patients who were just diagnosed had used antithyroid drugs for under 3 months.

Regarding time point: newly diagnosed GD, antithyroid drugs for less than 3 months. Researchers made the TCR library from RNA that was extracted from PBMCs. The V gene's germline CDR1 is LGHNA and CDR2 YNFKEQ. The V end lost 0 bases, the J end lost 7 bases, and 16 bases lay between the germline ends. The CDR3 extends over 17 amino acids. The data also belong to a second study, concerning T cells in Graves' hyperthyroidism and ophthalmopathy.

The specimen comprised peripheral blood mononuclear cells (PBMCs), sampled at new diagnosis, from a patient treated with antithyroid drugs. This clonotype was sampled from a woman aged 25 to 39 with Graves disease. The chain recombines TRBV4-2 with TRBJ1-6; D gene unclear. The CDR3 DNA follows: TGTGCCAGCAGCCAAGATCCAACACCGACGGAGAATTCACCCCTCCACTTT. It yields the protein CASSQDPTPTENSPLHF.